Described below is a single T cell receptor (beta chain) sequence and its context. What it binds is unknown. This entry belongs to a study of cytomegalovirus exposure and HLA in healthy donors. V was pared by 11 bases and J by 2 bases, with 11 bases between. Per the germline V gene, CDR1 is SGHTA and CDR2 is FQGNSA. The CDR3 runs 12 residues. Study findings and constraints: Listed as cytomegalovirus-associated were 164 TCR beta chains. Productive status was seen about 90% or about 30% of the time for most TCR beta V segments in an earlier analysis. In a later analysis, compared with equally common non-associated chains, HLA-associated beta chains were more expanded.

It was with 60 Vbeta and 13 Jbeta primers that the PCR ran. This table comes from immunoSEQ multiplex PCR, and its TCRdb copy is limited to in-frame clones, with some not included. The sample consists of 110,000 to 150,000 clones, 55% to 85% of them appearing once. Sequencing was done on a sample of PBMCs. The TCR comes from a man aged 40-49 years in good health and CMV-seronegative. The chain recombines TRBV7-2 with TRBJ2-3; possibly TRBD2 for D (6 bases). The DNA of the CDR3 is TGTGCCTGGGCGGGGAACACAGATACGCAGTATTTT. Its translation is CAWAGNTDTQYF.